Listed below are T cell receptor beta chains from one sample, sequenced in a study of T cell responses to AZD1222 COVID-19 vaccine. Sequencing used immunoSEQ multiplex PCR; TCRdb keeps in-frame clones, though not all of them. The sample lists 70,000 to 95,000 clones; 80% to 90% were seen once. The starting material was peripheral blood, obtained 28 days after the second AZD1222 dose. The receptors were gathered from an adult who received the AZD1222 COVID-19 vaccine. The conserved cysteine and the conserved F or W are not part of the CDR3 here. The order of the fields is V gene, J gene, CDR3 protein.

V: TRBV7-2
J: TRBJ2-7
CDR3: ASSLYTGRSYEQY

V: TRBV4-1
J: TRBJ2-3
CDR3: ASSHFSLAGRDTDTQY

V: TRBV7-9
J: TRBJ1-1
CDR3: ASSLEAGTEAF

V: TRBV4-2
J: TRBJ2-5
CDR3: ASSPGLAGTSWQTQY

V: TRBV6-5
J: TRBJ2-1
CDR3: ASSPGSSYNEQF

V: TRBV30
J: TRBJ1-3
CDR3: AWSPALLSGPLGNTIY

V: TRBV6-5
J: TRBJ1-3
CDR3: ASSSGQYDSGNTIY

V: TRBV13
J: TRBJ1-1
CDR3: ASSFVGDREAF

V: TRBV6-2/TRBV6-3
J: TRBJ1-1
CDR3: ASSYGRGLLNTEAF

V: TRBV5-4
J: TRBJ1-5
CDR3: ASSLDGNQPQH

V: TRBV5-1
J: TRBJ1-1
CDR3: ASSTYRVRGRLGLGNTEAF

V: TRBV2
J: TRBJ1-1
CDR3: ASSVDYAGEAF

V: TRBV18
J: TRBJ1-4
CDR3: ASSPNREEKLF

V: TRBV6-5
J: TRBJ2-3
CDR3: ASSRQDGSTDTQY

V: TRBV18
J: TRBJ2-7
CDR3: ASSPLDVYEQY

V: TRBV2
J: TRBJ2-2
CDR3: ASSDLYGNTGELF

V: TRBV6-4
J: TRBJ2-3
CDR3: ASSAQGGDTQY

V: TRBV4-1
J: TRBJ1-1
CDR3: ASSQVLGQKAGEAF

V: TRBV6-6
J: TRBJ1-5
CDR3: ASSYPGRSLLPQH

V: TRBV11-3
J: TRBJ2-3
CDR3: ASSLTAGTDTQY

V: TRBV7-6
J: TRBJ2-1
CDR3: ASSFTRDTSSYNEQF

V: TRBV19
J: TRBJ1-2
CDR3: ASSRDRVVGYGYT

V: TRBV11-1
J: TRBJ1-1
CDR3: ASSKRNTEAF